The T cell receptor (beta chain) described here comes from a study of T cell responses to AZD1222 COVID-19 vaccine. General study results and limits: Possibly, clonal diversity was underestimated; donors were largely white British and included more females. At baseline, seropositivity was found in only 6 or 7 AZD1222 recipients. Receipt of two AZD1222 doses was followed by a rise in Spike-specific TCR breadth and depth. Dominant CD4 TCR responses targeted spike regions 160-218 and 743-854.

Of note for this clone: Its target is not known.

The length of the CDR3 is 13 residues. Germline values: CDR1 MGHDK, CDR2 SYGVNS. The J segment lost 5 bases and the V segment lost 8 bases, leaving 7 bases of the junction unmatched. The repertoire was sequenced with immunoSEQ multiplex PCR; TCRdb's copy has only in-frame clones and lacks some. The sample includes some 150,000 clones, around 92% of them seen just once. The sequencing used peripheral blood, collected on day 0 of AZD1222 vaccination. J is TRBJ2-7 and V is TRBV25-1; 9 bases map to TRBD1. This receptor was obtained from an adult in good health. The CDR3 bases are TGTGCCAGCGCTCGGACAGGGGAGAACGAGCAGTACTTC. Its protein is CASARTGENEQYF.